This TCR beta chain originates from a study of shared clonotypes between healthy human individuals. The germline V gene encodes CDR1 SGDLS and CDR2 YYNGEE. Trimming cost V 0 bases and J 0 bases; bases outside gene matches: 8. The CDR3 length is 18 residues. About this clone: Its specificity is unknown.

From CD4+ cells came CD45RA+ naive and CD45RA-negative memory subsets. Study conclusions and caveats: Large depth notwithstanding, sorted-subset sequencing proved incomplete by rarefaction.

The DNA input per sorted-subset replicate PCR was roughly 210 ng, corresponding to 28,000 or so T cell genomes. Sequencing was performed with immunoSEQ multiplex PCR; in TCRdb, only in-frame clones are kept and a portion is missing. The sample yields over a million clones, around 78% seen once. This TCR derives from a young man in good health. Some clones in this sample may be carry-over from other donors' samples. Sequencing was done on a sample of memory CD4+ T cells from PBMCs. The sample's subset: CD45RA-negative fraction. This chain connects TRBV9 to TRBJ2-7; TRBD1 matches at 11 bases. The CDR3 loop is CASSVGSIGQGASYEQYF. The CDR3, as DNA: TGTGCCAGCAGCGTAGGGTCAATCGGACAGGGGGCCTCCTACGAGCAGTACTTC.